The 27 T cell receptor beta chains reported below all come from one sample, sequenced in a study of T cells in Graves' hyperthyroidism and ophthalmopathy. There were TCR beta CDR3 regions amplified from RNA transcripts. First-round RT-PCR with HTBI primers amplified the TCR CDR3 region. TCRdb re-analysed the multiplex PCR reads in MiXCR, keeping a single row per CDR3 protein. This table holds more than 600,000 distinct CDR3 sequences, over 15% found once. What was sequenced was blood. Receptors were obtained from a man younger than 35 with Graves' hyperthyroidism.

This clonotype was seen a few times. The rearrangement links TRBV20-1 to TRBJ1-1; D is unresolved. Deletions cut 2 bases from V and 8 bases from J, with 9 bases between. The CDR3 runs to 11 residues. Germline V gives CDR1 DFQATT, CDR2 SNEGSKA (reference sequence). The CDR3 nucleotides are TGCAGTGCTAGATCCGCCGGCGAAGCTTTCTTT. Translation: CSARSAGEAFF.

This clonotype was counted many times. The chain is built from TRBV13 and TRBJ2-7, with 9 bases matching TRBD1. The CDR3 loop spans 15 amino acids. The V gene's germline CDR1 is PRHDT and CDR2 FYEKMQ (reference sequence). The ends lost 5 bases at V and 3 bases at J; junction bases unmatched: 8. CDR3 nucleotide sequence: TGTGCCAGCAGCAAAACCGGGACAGGGCTCTACGAGCAGTACTTC. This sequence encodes CASSKTGTGLYEQYF.

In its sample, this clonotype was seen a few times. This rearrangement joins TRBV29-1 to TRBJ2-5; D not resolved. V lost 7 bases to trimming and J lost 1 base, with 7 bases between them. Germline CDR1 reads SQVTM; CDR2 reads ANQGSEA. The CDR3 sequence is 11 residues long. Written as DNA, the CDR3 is TGCAGCGGGCGGTTCCAAGAGACCCAGTACTTC. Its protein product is CSGRFQETQYF.

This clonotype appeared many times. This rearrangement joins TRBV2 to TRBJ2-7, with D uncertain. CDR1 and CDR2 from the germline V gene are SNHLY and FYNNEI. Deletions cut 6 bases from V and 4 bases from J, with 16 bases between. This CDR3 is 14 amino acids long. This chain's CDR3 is CASSGSYPRYEQYF. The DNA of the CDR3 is TGTGCCAGCAGCGGAAGCTACCCTCGATACGAGCAGTACTTC.

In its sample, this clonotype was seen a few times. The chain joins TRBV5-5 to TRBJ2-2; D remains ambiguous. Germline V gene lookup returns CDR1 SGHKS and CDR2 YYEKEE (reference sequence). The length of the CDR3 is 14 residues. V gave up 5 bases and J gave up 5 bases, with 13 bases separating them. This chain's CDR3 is CASSLQFWTGELFF. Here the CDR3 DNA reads TGTGCCAGCAGTCTCCAGTTTTGGACCGGGGAGCTGTTTTTT. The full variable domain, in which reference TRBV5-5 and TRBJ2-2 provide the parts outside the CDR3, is DAGVTQSPTHLIKTRGQQVTLRCSPISGHKSVSWYQQVLGQGPQFIFQYYEKEERGRGNFPDRFSARQFPNYSSELNVNALLLGDSALYLCASSLQFWTGELFFGEGSRLTVL.

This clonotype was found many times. This CDR3 is CASKISSGGSYEQYF. CDR3 coding DNA: TGTGCCAGCAAGATATCTAGCGGTGGCTCTTACGAGCAGTACTTC. The chain employs TRBV2 and TRBJ2-7; the match to TRBD2 covers 7 bases. V trimming: 7 bases; J trimming: 4 bases; junction bases outside the gene matches: 13. The CDR3 has 15 amino acids. Germline V lookup: CDR1 SNHLY, CDR2 FYNNEI.

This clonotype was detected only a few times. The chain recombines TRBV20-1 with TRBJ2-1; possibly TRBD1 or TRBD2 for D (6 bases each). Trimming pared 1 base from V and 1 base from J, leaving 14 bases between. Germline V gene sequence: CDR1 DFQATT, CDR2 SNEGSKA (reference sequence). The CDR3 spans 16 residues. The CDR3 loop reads CSARVGGGRSYNEQFF. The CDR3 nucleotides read TGCAGTGCTAGAGTAGGAGGGGGAAGGTCCTACAATGAGCAGTTCTTC.

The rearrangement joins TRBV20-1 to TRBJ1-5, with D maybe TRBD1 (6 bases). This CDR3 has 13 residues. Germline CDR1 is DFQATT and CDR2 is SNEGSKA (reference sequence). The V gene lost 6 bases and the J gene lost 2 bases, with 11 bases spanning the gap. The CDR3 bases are TGCAGTGCCGCCCCAGGGGGCAATCAGCCCCAGCATTTT. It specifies CSAAPGGNQPQHF.

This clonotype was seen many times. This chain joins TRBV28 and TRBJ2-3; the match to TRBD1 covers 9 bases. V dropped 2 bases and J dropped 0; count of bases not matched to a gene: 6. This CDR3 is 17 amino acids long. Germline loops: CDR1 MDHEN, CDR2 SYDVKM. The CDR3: CASSLRDRELSTDTQYF. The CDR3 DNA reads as TGTGCCAGCAGTTTAAGGGACAGGGAGTTGAGCACAGATACGCAGTATTTT.

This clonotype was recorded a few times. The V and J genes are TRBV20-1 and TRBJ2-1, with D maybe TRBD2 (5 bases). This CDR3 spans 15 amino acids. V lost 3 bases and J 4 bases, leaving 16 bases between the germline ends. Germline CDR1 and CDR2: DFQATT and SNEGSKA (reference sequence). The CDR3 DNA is TGCAGTGCTAGTAACCGTCTAGCCCCGTACAATGAGCAGTTCTTC. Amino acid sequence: CSASNRLAPYNEQFF.

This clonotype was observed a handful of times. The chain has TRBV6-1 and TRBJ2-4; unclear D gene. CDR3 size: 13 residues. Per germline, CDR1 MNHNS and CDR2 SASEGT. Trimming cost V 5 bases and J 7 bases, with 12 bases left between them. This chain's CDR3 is CASSLAKGNIQYF. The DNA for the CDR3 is TGTGCCAGCAGTCTGGCAAAAGGGAACATTCAGTACTTC.

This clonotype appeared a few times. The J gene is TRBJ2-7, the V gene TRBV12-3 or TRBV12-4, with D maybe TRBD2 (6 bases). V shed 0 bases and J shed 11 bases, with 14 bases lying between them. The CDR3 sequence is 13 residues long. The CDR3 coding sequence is TGTGCCAGCAGTTTAGCGCTAGCGCCTGAGAAGTACTTC. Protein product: CASSLALAPEKYF.

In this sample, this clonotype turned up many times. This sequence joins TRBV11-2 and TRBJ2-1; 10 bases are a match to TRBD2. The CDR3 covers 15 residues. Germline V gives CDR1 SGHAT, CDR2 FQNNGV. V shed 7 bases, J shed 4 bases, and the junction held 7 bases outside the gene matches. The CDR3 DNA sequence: TGTGCCAGCACTACTAGCGGGAACCCGTACAATGAGCAGTTCTTC. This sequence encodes CASTTSGNPYNEQFF.

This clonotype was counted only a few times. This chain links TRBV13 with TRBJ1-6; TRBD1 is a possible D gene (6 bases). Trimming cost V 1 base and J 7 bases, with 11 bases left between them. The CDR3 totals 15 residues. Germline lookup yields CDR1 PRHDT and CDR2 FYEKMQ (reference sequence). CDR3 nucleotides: TGTGCCAGCAGCTTAGACCAGGGGTCAAATTCACCCCTCCACTTT. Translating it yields CASSLDQGSNSPLHF.

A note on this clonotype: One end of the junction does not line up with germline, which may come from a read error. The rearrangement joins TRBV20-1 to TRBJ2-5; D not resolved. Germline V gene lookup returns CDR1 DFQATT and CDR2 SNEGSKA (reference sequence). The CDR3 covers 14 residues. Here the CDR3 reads CSARSGPYQETQYF. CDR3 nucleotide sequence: TGCAGTGCCAGGAGTGGGCCCTACCAAGAGACTCAGTACTTC.

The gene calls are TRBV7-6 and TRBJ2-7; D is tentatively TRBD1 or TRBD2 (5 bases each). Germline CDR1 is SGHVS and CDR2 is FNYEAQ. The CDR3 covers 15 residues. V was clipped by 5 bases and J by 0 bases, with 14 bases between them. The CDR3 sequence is CASSPHPGTSYEQYF. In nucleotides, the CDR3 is TGTGCCAGCAGCCCCCACCCCGGGACCTCCTACGAGCAGTACTTC. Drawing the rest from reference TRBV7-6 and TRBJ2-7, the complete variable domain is GAGVSQSPRYKVTKRGQDVALRCDPISGHVSLYWYRQALGQGPEFLTYFNYEAQQDKSGLPNDRFSAERPEGSISTLTIQRTEQRDSAMYRCASSPHPGTSYEQYFGPGTRLTVT.

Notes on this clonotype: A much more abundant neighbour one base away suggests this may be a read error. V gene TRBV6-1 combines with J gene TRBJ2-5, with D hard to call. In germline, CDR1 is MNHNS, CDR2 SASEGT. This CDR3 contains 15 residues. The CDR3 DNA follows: TGTGCCAGCAGTGAAGCGGTGGCAACCCAAGGGACCCAGTACTTC. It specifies CASSEAVATQGTQYF.

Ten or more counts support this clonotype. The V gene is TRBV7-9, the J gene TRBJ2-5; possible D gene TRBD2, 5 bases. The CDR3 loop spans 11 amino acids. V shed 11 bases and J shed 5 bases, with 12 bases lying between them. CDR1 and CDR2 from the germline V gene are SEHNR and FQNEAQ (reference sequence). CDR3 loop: CAGGGRETQYF. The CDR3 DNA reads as TGTGCCGGAGGTGGGCGGGAGACCCAGTACTTC. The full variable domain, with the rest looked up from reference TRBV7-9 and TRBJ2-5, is DTGVSQNPRHKITKRGQNVTFRCDPISEHNRLYWYRQTLGQGPEFLTYFQNEAQLEKSRLLSDRFSAERPKGSFSTLEIQRTEQGDSAMYLCAGGGRETQYFGPGTRLLVL.

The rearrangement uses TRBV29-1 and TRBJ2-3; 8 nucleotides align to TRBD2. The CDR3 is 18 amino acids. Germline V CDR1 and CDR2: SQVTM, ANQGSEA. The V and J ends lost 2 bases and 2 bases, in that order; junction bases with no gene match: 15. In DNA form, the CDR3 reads TGCAGCGTTGAATCTGCCCTAGCCTGGCGGGAGGACACAGATACGCAGTATTTT. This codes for CSVESALAWREDTDTQYF.

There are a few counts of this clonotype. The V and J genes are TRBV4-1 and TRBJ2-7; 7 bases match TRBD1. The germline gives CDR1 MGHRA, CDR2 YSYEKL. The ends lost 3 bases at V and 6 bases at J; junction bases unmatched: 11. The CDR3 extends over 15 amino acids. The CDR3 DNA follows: TGCGCCAGCAGCCACACAGGGGTTCAAGCGGCCGAGCAGTACTTC. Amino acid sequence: CASSHTGVQAAEQYF.

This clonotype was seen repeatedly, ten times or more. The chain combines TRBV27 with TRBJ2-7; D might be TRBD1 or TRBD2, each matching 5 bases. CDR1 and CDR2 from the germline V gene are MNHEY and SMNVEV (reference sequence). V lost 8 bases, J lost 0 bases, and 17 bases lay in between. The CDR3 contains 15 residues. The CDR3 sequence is CASGTADRTSYEQYF. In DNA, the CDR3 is TGTGCCAGCGGGACGGCGGACCGCACCTCCTACGAGCAGTACTTC.

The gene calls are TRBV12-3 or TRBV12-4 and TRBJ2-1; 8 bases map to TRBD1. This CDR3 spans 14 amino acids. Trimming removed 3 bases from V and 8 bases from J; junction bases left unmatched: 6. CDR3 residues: CASSFGQGVDEQFF. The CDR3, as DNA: TGTGCCAGCAGTTTTGGACAGGGTGTCGATGAGCAGTTCTTC.

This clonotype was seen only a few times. The CDR3 DNA reads TGTGCCAGCAGCTTAGGGGCTAGCGGGAGAGGCACCGGGGAGCTGTTTTTT. The encoded protein is CASSLGASGRGTGELFF. The V and J genes are TRBV11-3 and TRBJ2-2, with 10 nucleotides matching TRBD2. Germline CDR1 is SGHNT and CDR2 is YENEEA. With 1 base clipped from V and 4 bases from J, the junction kept 6 bases outside the gene matches. The CDR3 covers 17 residues.

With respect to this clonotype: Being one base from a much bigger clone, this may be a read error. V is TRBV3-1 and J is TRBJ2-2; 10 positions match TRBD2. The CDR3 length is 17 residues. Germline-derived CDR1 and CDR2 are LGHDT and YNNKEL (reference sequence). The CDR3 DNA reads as TGTGTCAGCAGCCTCTCTACTAGCGGGAAGGACACCGGGGAGCTGTTTTTT. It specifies CVSSLSTSGKDTGELFF.

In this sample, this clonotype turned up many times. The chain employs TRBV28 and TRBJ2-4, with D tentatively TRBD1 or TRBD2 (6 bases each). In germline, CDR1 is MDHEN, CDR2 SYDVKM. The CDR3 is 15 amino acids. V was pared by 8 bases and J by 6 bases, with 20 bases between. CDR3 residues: CASQQGGYPGNIQYF. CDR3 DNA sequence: TGTGCCAGCCAGCAAGGGGGGTATCCAGGAAACATTCAGTACTTC.

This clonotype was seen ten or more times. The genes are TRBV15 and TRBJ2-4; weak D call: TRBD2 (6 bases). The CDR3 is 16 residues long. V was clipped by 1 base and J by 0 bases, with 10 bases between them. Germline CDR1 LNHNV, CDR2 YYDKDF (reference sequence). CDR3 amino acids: CATSRVAGLAKNIQYF. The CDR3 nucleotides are TGTGCCACCAGCAGAGTTGCGGGACTAGCCAAAAACATTCAGTACTTC. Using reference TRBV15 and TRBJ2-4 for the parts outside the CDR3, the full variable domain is DAMVIQNPRYQVTQFGKPVTLSCSQTLNHNVMYWYQQKSSQAPKLLFHYYDKDFNNEADTPDNFQSRRPNTSFCFLDIRSPGLGDTAMYLCATSRVAGLAKNIQYFGAGTRLSVL.

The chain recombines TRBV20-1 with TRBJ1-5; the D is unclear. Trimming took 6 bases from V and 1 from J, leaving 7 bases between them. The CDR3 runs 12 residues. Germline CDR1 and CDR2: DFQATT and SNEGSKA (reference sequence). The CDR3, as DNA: TGCAGTGCCGGGCCGAGCAATCAGCCCCAGCATTTT. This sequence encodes CSAGPSNQPQHF.